A selection of T cell receptor beta chains follows, all from one sample in a study of blood T cell repertoires in COVID-19. Here immunoSEQ multiplex PCR was the method, and the copy in TCRdb shows in-frame clones only, minus some. Here the sample spans over 200,000 clones, 88% being singletons. The material sequenced was peripheral blood. These receptors all stem from a man in his late teens or twenties with active or convalescent COVID-19. The CDR3 runs from the conserved cysteine through the conserved F or W. The order of the fields is V gene, J gene, clone size, D gene, CDR3 protein, CDR3 DNA. D genes are given only for firm matches. Size is stated for part of the rows, as once, few or many counts, or as a class when the clone is expanded.

V gene: TRBV3-1/TRBV3-2; J gene: TRBJ2-2; clone size: few; D gene: NA; CDR3 protein: CASSQDRNTGELFF; CDR3 DNA: TGTGCCAGCAGCCAAGACAGGAACACCGGGGAGCTGTTTTTT
V gene: TRBV5-6; J gene: TRBJ2-1; clone size: NA; D gene: TRBD2; CDR3 protein: CASNGLAVGEQFF; CDR3 DNA: TGTGCCAGCAACGGACTAGCGGTAGGTGAGCAGTTCTTC
V gene: TRBV4-1; J gene: TRBJ2-1; clone size: once; D gene: NA; CDR3 protein: CASSQVSARGEQFF; CDR3 DNA: TGCGCCAGCAGCCAAGTTTCGGCCCGCGGGGAGCAGTTCTTC
V gene: TRBV7-2; J gene: TRBJ2-1; clone size: once; D gene: NA; CDR3 protein: CASRKGGSLNEQFF; CDR3 DNA: TGTGCCAGCAGAAAAGGCGGTAGTCTCAATGAGCAGTTCTTC
V gene: TRBV5-8; J gene: TRBJ2-5; clone size: NA; D gene: NA; CDR3 protein: CASSLMGLEETQYF; CDR3 DNA: TGTGCCAGCTCGCTGATGGGACTCGAAGAGACCCAGTACTTC
V gene: TRBV19; J gene: TRBJ1-1; clone size: NA; D gene: NA; CDR3 protein: CASSISHREEGNTEAFF; CDR3 DNA: TGTGCCAGTAGTATAAGTCACAGGGAAGAGGGAAACACTGAAGCTTTCTTT
V gene: TRBV7-7; J gene: TRBJ2-1; clone size: NA; D gene: NA; CDR3 protein: CASSPGSGGYNEQFF; CDR3 DNA: TGTGCCAGCAGTCCTGGGTCCGGGGGCTACAATGAGCAGTTCTTC
V gene: TRBV5-4; J gene: TRBJ1-3; clone size: NA; D gene: TRBD1; CDR3 protein: CASSIGTVANPIYF; CDR3 DNA: TGTGCCAGCAGCATCGGGACAGTTGCGAACCCTATATATTTT
V gene: TRBV24-1; J gene: TRBJ1-5; clone size: NA; D gene: NA; CDR3 protein: CATSASGIWGPQHF; CDR3 DNA: TGTGCCACCAGTGCTTCCGGGATCTGGGGACCCCAGCATTTT
V gene: TRBV20-1; J gene: TRBJ1-2; clone size: NA; D gene: NA; CDR3 protein: CSASGGGNYGYTF; CDR3 DNA: TGCAGTGCTAGTGGTGGGGGGAACTATGGCTACACCTTC
V gene: TRBV3-1/TRBV3-2; J gene: TRBJ2-4; clone size: NA; D gene: TRBD2; CDR3 protein: CASSQDSSGRARAKNIQYF; CDR3 DNA: TGTGCCAGCAGCCAAGATTCTAGCGGGAGGGCTCGGGCCAAAAACATTCAGTACTTC
V gene: TRBV5-5; J gene: TRBJ2-7; clone size: NA; D gene: TRBD2; CDR3 protein: CASRKGLAGTYEQYF; CDR3 DNA: TGTGCCAGCAGAAAGGGACTAGCGGGAACCTACGAGCAGTACTTC
V gene: TRBV5-4; J gene: TRBJ1-2; clone size: NA; D gene: NA; CDR3 protein: CASSRAGGGNYGYTF; CDR3 DNA: TGTGCCAGCAGCCGCGCGGGGGGCGGTAACTATGGCTACACCTTC
V gene: TRBV9; J gene: TRBJ1-1; clone size: few; D gene: NA; CDR3 protein: CASSVTGTAEAFF; CDR3 DNA: TGTGCCAGCAGCGTTACAGGGACCGCCGAAGCTTTCTTT
V gene: TRBV15; J gene: TRBJ2-2; clone size: NA; D gene: TRBD2; CDR3 protein: CATGAGGPAGELFF; CDR3 DNA: TGTGCCACCGGGGCGGGAGGGCCGGCCGGGGAGCTGTTTTTT
V gene: TRBV5-6; J gene: TRBJ2-1; clone size: NA; D gene: NA; CDR3 protein: CASSLGSGDSYNEQFF; CDR3 DNA: TGTGCCAGCAGCTTGGGGTCCGGGGACTCCTACAATGAGCAGTTCTTC
V gene: TRBV27; J gene: TRBJ1-6; clone size: NA; D gene: TRBD1; CDR3 protein: CASSLWGDRGRFRVHF; CDR3 DNA: TGTGCCAGCAGTTTATGGGGGGACAGGGGAAGGTTCCGGGTCCACTTT
V gene: TRBV30; J gene: TRBJ1-3; clone size: few; D gene: TRBD1; CDR3 protein: CAWSVQTGGHTIYF; CDR3 DNA: TGTGCCTGGAGTGTACAGACAGGGGGGCACACCATATATTTT
V gene: TRBV5-4; J gene: TRBJ2-1; clone size: NA; D gene: TRBD1; CDR3 protein: CASSLNTGVEQFF; CDR3 DNA: TGTGCCAGCAGCTTAAACACAGGGGTTGAGCAGTTCTTC
V gene: TRBV7-9; J gene: TRBJ1-1; clone size: NA; D gene: TRBD1; CDR3 protein: CASSPDRGIRTEAFF; CDR3 DNA: TGTGCCAGCAGCCCAGACAGGGGAATTCGTACTGAAGCTTTCTTT
V gene: TRBV19; J gene: TRBJ1-4; clone size: NA; D gene: NA; CDR3 protein: CASSGPGLNEKLFF; CDR3 DNA: TGTGCCAGTAGTGGGCCAGGCCTTAATGAAAAACTGTTTTTT
V gene: TRBV14; J gene: TRBJ2-7; clone size: NA; D gene: NA; CDR3 protein: CASSQKTGANQDYEQYF; CDR3 DNA: TGTGCCAGCAGCCAGAAGACTGGGGCAAACCAAGACTACGAGCAGTACTTC
V gene: TRBV28; J gene: TRBJ1-2; clone size: once; D gene: NA; CDR3 protein: CASSFGRQDGYTF; CDR3 DNA: TGTGCCAGCAGTTTTGGAAGACAGGATGGCTACACCTTC
V gene: TRBV7-8; J gene: TRBJ2-7; clone size: NA; D gene: TRBD2; CDR3 protein: CASSPRTRLAGLSYEQYF; CDR3 DNA: TGTGCCAGCAGCCCTAGGACGCGACTAGCGGGTCTTTCCTACGAGCAGTACTTC
V gene: TRBV11-2; J gene: TRBJ1-6; clone size: NA; D gene: TRBD1; CDR3 protein: CASSETTGNGSPLHF; CDR3 DNA: TGTGCCAGCAGCGAGACGACAGGGAACGGGTCACCCCTCCACTTT
V gene: TRBV6-1; J gene: TRBJ2-3; clone size: NA; D gene: TRBD1; CDR3 protein: CASSEALRTGVSDTQYF; CDR3 DNA: TGTGCCAGCAGTGAAGCGCTTAGGACAGGGGTTTCAGATACGCAGTATTTT
V gene: TRBV28; J gene: TRBJ2-1; clone size: NA; D gene: TRBD1; CDR3 protein: CASSLFGKGQKFYNEQFF; CDR3 DNA: TGTGCCAGCAGTTTATTTGGGAAGGGACAGAAATTCTACAATGAGCAGTTCTTC
V gene: TRBV7-2; J gene: TRBJ2-1; clone size: NA; D gene: NA; CDR3 protein: CASTPLAINEQFF; CDR3 DNA: TGTGCCAGCACCCCCCTAGCGATCAATGAGCAGTTCTTC
V gene: TRBV28; J gene: TRBJ1-6; clone size: NA; D gene: TRBD1; CDR3 protein: CASNRGGSPLHF; CDR3 DNA: TGTGCCAGCAACAGGGGCGGATCACCCCTCCACTTT
V gene: TRBV19; J gene: TRBJ1-1; clone size: NA; D gene: NA; CDR3 protein: CASSIRGNTEAFF; CDR3 DNA: TGTGCCAGTAGTATTCGGGGGAACACTGAAGCTTTCTTT
V gene: TRBV3-1/TRBV3-2; J gene: TRBJ1-6; clone size: NA; D gene: TRBD1; CDR3 protein: CASSPRRQGQGGSPLHF; CDR3 DNA: TGTGCCAGCAGCCCACGTCGCCAGGGACAGGGCGGTTCACCCCTCCACTTT
V gene: TRBV19; J gene: TRBJ1-6; clone size: NA; D gene: TRBD1; CDR3 protein: CASSMGMTGENSPLHF; CDR3 DNA: TGTGCCAGTAGTATGGGTATGACAGGGGAGAATTCACCCCTCCACTTT
V gene: TRBV15; J gene: TRBJ2-5; clone size: NA; D gene: TRBD2; CDR3 protein: CATSTGLAEETQYF; CDR3 DNA: TGTGCCACCAGCACGGGACTAGCGGAAGAGACCCAGTACTTC
V gene: TRBV30; J gene: TRBJ1-6; clone size: NA; D gene: NA; CDR3 protein: CAWNTGLAPLHF; CDR3 DNA: TGTGCCTGGAACACAGGGTTGGCACCCCTCCACTTT
V gene: TRBV5-1; J gene: TRBJ2-7; clone size: once; D gene: NA; CDR3 protein: CASSLAVASRFSLEQYF; CDR3 DNA: TGCGCCAGCAGCTTGGCCGTCGCTAGCCGGTTTAGTCTCGAGCAGTACTTC
V gene: TRBV19; J gene: TRBJ2-5; clone size: NA; D gene: NA; CDR3 protein: CASSLSGKETQYF; CDR3 DNA: TGTGCCAGTAGTCTCTCCGGGAAAGAGACCCAGTACTTC
V gene: TRBV10-3; J gene: TRBJ1-5; clone size: NA; D gene: TRBD1; CDR3 protein: CAISGTGGNQPQHF; CDR3 DNA: TGTGCCATCAGCGGGACAGGGGGCAATCAGCCCCAGCATTTT
V gene: TRBV27; J gene: TRBJ2-7; clone size: NA; D gene: TRBD1; CDR3 protein: CASSSRQGAYEQYF; CDR3 DNA: TGTGCCAGCAGTTCCAGACAGGGGGCATACGAGCAGTACTTC
V gene: TRBV3-1/TRBV3-2; J gene: TRBJ2-7; clone size: NA; D gene: NA; CDR3 protein: CASSPHASYEQYF; CDR3 DNA: TGTGCCAGCAGCCCTCACGCGAGCTACGAGCAGTACTTC
V gene: TRBV19; J gene: TRBJ1-1; clone size: NA; D gene: NA; CDR3 protein: CASSTRSQAFF; CDR3 DNA: TGTGCCAGTAGTACGAGATCACAAGCTTTCTTT
V gene: TRBV30; J gene: TRBJ1-6; clone size: NA; D gene: NA; CDR3 protein: CALAPVVSPLHF; CDR3 DNA: TGTGCCTTGGCCCCTGTGGTGTCACCCCTCCACTTT
V gene: TRBV28; J gene: TRBJ1-1; clone size: NA; D gene: NA; CDR3 protein: CASSANVLSEAFF; CDR3 DNA: TGTGCCAGCAGTGCAAATGTGTTGAGTGAAGCTTTCTTT
V gene: TRBV28; J gene: TRBJ1-1; clone size: few; D gene: TRBD1; CDR3 protein: CASSLPGQGGVSEAFF; CDR3 DNA: TGTGCCAGCAGTCTACCGGGACAGGGGGGGGTTTCTGAAGCTTTCTTT
V gene: TRBV27; J gene: TRBJ2-7; clone size: NA; D gene: NA; CDR3 protein: CASSSTDGYEQYF; CDR3 DNA: TGTGCCAGCAGTTCCACAGATGGCTACGAGCAGTACTTC
V gene: TRBV7-6; J gene: TRBJ2-7; clone size: NA; D gene: NA; CDR3 protein: CASLEGGGSYEQYF; CDR3 DNA: TGTGCCAGCCTCGAGGGGGGGGGCTCCTACGAGCAGTACTTC
V gene: TRBV12-3/TRBV12-4; J gene: TRBJ1-2; clone size: NA; D gene: TRBD1; CDR3 protein: CASRMTGAYGYTF; CDR3 DNA: TGTGCCAGCAGGATGACAGGGGCCTATGGCTACACCTTC
V gene: TRBV6-2/TRBV6-3; J gene: TRBJ1-1; clone size: NA; D gene: NA; CDR3 protein: CASSYSSARMNTEAFF; CDR3 DNA: TGTGCCAGCAGTTACTCGTCTGCCAGAATGAACACTGAAGCTTTCTTT
V gene: TRBV6-6; J gene: TRBJ1-1; clone size: NA; D gene: NA; CDR3 protein: CASRIGARGNTEAFF; CDR3 DNA: TGTGCCAGCAGAATAGGGGCTAGGGGGAACACTGAAGCTTTCTTT
V gene: TRBV7-9; J gene: TRBJ2-5; clone size: NA; D gene: NA; CDR3 protein: CASIPWGVTAEETQYF; CDR3 DNA: TGTGCCAGCATCCCTTGGGGGGTCACCGCGGAAGAGACCCAGTACTTC
V gene: TRBV4-1; J gene: TRBJ2-7; clone size: NA; D gene: NA; CDR3 protein: CASSQEVTGEQYF; CDR3 DNA: TGCGCCAGCAGCCAAGAGGTAACGGGAGAGCAGTACTTC
V gene: TRBV7-2; J gene: TRBJ2-7; clone size: NA; D gene: NA; CDR3 protein: CASSFFGGPYEQYF; CDR3 DNA: TGTGCCAGCAGCTTTTTCGGGGGTCCCTACGAGCAGTACTTC
V gene: TRBV6-5; J gene: TRBJ1-1; clone size: NA; D gene: TRBD1; CDR3 protein: CASRVTGSEAFF; CDR3 DNA: TGTGCCAGCAGAGTGACAGGGTCTGAAGCTTTCTTT
V gene: TRBV24-1; J gene: TRBJ2-7; clone size: NA; D gene: TRBD1; CDR3 protein: CATSVGGQPLEEQYF; CDR3 DNA: TGTGCCACCAGTGTTGGGGGACAGCCTCTTGAGGAGCAGTACTTC
V gene: TRBV19; J gene: TRBJ2-2; clone size: NA; D gene: TRBD1; CDR3 protein: CASIGLGQGAPGELFF; CDR3 DNA: TGTGCCAGTATCGGTCTGGGACAGGGGGCGCCCGGGGAGCTGTTTTTT
V gene: TRBV9; J gene: TRBJ2-3; clone size: NA; D gene: TRBD2; CDR3 protein: CASSLTSGHTDTQYF; CDR3 DNA: TGTGCCAGCAGCCTAACTAGCGGGCACACAGATACGCAGTATTTT
V gene: TRBV13; J gene: TRBJ1-2; clone size: NA; D gene: NA; CDR3 protein: CASSTLGGRYGYTF; CDR3 DNA: TGTGCCAGCAGCACCCTCGGAGGCCGCTATGGCTACACCTTC
V gene: TRBV18; J gene: TRBJ1-6; clone size: NA; D gene: NA; CDR3 protein: CASSPNDNSPLHF; CDR3 DNA: TGTGCCAGCTCACCCAATGATAATTCACCCCTCCACTTT
V gene: TRBV5-1; J gene: TRBJ2-2; clone size: NA; D gene: NA; CDR3 protein: CASSPDGDLGTGELFF; CDR3 DNA: TGCGCCAGCAGCCCGGACGGGGATCTTGGCACCGGGGAGCTGTTTTTT
V gene: TRBV3-1/TRBV3-2; J gene: TRBJ1-6; clone size: NA; D gene: NA; CDR3 protein: CASSQAFVDNSPLHF; CDR3 DNA: TGTGCCAGCAGCCAGGCCTTCGTTGATAATTCACCCCTCCACTTT
V gene: TRBV30; J gene: TRBJ1-1; clone size: NA; D gene: TRBD1; CDR3 protein: CAWPTGYNTEAFF; CDR3 DNA: TGTGCCTGGCCGACAGGGTACAACACTGAAGCTTTCTTT